This T cell receptor (beta chain) is from a study of blood T cell repertoires in COVID-19. Study summary: Spain, Italy and the United States supplied samples that represented acute and convalescent COVID-19. Nucleic acid was either cDNA or gDNA, and it came from T cells, B-cell-depleted T cells, or PBMCs.

Per the authors' pipeline: For nucleated cells, counts were estimated from reference gene primer amplification. TCRdb's table, derived via immunoSEQ multiplex PCR, lists solely in-frame clones and lacks some. That table gives V, J and clone size, and the DNA gave D and trimming. The sample lists 50,000 or so clones, roughly 87% occurring once. Germline V CDR1 and CDR2: KGHDR, SFDVKD. Germline trimming cut 3 bases from V and 5 bases from J; bases unmatched to any gene: 5. This CDR3 spans 15 amino acids. The chain uses TRBV24-1 and TRBJ2-1, with TRBD1 matching 8 bases. The origin of this receptor is a human donor with active COVID-19. The donor label of this sample is uncertain. The sample consisted of peripheral blood. For the CDR3, the DNA is TGTGCCACCAGTGATCAACCGGGACAGGACAATGAGCAGTTCTTC. Protein: CATSDQPGQDNEQFF.